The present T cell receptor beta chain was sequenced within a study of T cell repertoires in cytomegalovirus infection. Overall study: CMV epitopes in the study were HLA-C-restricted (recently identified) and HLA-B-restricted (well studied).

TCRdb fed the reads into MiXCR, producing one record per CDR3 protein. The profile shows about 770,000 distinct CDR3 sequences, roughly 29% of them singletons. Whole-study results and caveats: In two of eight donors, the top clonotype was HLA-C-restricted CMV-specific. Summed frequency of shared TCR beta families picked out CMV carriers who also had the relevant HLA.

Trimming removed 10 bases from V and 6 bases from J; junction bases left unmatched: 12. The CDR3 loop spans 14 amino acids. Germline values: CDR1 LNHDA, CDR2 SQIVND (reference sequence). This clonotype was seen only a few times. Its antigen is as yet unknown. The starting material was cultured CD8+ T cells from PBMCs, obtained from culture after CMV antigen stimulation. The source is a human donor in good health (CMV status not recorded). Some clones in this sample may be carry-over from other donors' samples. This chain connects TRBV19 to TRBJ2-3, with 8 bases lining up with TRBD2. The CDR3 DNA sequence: TGTGCCACCCTTAGCGGGACCCCCGGGGATACGCAGTATTTT. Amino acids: CATLSGTPGDTQYF.